This TCR beta chain was retrieved from a study of blood T cells in healthy people across ages. Isolated per sample were at least 7 million PBMCs. Extractions gave at least 5 micrograms of total RNA per sample. Primed by a sample-barcoded 5' primer and a J-beta primer mix, a second PCR proceeded for roughly 7 to 12 cycles. MiXCR was run by TCRdb on the 5' RACE reads, yielding one entry per CDR3 protein. The sample yields around 900,000 distinct CDR3 sequences, around 26% seen once. Findings and caveats of the study: The study regarded diversity estimates from one million T cells as underestimates. Measured against age, TCR beta diversity per million T cells decreased in a roughly linear manner.

The sample holds a few counts of this clonotype. The antigen remains unidentified. Germline V lookup: CDR1 SGHRS, CDR2 YFSETQ. Trimming pared 7 bases from V and 9 bases from J, leaving 19 bases between. The CDR3 contains 13 residues. The sequenced sample was blood. V and J are TRBV5-1 and TRBJ1-2; no clear D gene. The sequence derives from a woman of 80 years or more in good health. CDR3 amino acids: CASRTGHDLRYTF. The CDR3 coding sequence is TGCGCCAGCCGGACGGGCCATGATCTTCGCTACACCTTC.